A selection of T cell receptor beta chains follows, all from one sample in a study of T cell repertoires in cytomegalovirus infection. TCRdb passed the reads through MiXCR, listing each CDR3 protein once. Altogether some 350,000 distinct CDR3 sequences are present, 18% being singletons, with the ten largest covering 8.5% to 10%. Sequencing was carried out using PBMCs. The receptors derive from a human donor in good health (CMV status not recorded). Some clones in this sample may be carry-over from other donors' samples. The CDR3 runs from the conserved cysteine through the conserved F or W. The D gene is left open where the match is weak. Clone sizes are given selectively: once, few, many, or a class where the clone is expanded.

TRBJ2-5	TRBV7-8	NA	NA	TGTGCCAGCAGCTACCTACGAAATACAGAGACCCAGTACTTC	CASSYLRNTETQYF
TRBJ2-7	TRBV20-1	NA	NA	TGCAGTGCTAGTAACCAGGAGACCTACGAGCAGTACTTC	CSASNQETYEQYF
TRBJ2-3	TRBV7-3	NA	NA	TGTGCCAGCAGCCCAGGGGATTTGGGCACAGATACGCAGTATTTT	CASSPGDLGTDTQYF
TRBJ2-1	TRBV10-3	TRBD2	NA	TGTGCCATCAGGGATTCCGGGACTAGCGGGGGGGCCTACAATGAGCAGTTCTTC	CAIRDSGTSGGAYNEQFF
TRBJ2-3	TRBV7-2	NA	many	TGTGCCAGCAGCTTAGCGAGGACAAGAATCCGCACAGATACGCAGTATTTT	CASSLARTRIRTDTQYF
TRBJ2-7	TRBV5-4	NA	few	TGTGCCAGCAGCTCCCGGGCCTCCGAGTTGGACGACGAGCAGTACTTC	CASSSRASELDDEQYF
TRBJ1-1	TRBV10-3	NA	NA	TGTGCCATCAGTGAAAGGGACGGCCAAGCTTTCTTT	CAISERDGQAFF
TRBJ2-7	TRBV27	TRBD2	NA	TGTGCCAGCAGAAAACTAGCGGGAGGGCCCTACGAGCAGTACTTC	CASRKLAGGPYEQYF
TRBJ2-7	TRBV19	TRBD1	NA	TGTGCCAGTGGTATACTAAAGGCAGGGGGCTACGAGCAGTACTTC	CASGILKAGGYEQYF
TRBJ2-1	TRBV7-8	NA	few	TGTGCCAGCAGCTTAGGTGGCTTTCTAGAGCCCTCCTACAATGAGCAGTTCTTC	CASSLGGFLEPSYNEQFF
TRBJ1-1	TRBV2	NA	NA	TGTGCCAGCAATGTACAGCTGAACACTGAAGCTTTCTTT	CASNVQLNTEAFF
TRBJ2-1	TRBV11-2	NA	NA	TGTGCCACCGGATGGGTGGGGGGGCTGAGGAATGAGCAGTTCTTC	CATGWVGGLRNEQFF
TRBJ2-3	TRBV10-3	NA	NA	TGTGCCATCAGCCCCTATGGCGGGACCACAGATACGCAGTATTTT	CAISPYGGTTDTQYF
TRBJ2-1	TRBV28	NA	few	TGTGCCAGCAGTTCCCTCCGAACAGGGCCACGAGAGCAGTTCTTC	CASSSLRTGPREQFF
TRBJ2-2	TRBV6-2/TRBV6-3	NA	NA	TGTGCCAGCAGCCGAGTTACAGGGAGGGCCGGCGGGGAGCTGTTTTTT	CASSRVTGRAGGELFF
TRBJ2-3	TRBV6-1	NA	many	TGTGCCAGCAGGGGAGGGGGAGATACGCAGTATTTT	CASRGGGDTQYF
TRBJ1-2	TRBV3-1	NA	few	TGTGCGGCAGGGCAGCGCTATGGCTACACCTTC	CAAGQRYGYTF
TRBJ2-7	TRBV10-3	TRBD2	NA	TGTGCCATCAGGCCGGGACTAGCGGACCCCTACGAGCAGTACTTC	CAIRPGLADPYEQYF
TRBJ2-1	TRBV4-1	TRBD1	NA	TGCGCCAGTTCTCGAGGACAGGGGGCGTATGAGCAGTTCTTC	CASSRGQGAYEQFF
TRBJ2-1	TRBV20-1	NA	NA	TGCAGTGCTAGGCCCGGGGCGGGCCCCGCCTACAATGAGCAGTTCTTC	CSARPGAGPAYNEQFF
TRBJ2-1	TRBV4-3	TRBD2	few	TGCGCCAGCAGCCCCAAATGGCGGGAGGGCTCGGGCAATGAGCAGTTCTTC	CASSPKWREGSGNEQFF
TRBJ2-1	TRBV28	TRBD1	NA	TGTGCCAGCAGTGCCGCCCCCGGGACAGGTTTCCAGCAGTTCTTC	CASSAAPGTGFQQFF
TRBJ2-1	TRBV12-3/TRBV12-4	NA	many	TGTGCCAGCCTCAGGGGCAATGAGCAGTTCTTC	CASLRGNEQFF
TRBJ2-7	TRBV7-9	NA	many	TGTGCCAGCACCCCCTGGGTCGGGATCGTTTCCTACGAGCAGTACTTC	CASTPWVGIVSYEQYF
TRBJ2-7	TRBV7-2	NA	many	TGTGCCAGCAGCGACCGACAGGTTCCTCCCTCGCAGTACTTC	CASSDRQVPPSQYF
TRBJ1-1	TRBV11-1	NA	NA	TGTGCCAGCAGTCAAACGACATTAATGACTGAAGCTTTCTTT	CASSQTTLMTEAFF
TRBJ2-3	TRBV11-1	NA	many	TGTGCCAGCAGCTTAGGCTTTGGCGCGTCGACAGATACGCAGTATTTT	CASSLGFGASTDTQYF
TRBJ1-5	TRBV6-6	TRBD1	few	TGTGCCAGCAGACCCCCGACAGGGGGCAATCAGCCCCAGCATTTT	CASRPPTGGNQPQHF
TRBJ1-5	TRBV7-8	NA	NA	TGTGCCAGCAGCTTAGGGGATCGGACAGGCAATCAGCCCCAGCATTTT	CASSLGDRTGNQPQHF
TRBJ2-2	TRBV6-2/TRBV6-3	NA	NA	TGTGCCAGCAGCCGACGGGTGGACACCGGGGAGCTGTTTTTT	CASSRRVDTGELFF
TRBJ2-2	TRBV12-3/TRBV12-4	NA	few	TGTGCCAGCAGCTCCGACGAGCTTGCCTGGGCCGGGGAGCTGTTTTTT	CASSSDELAWAGELFF
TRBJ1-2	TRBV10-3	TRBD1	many	TGTGCCATCAATCGAGACAGGGTGGGCTATGGCTACACCTTC	CAINRDRVGYGYTF
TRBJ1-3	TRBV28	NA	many	TGTGCCAGCAGTTTTCAGGGATTTGGAAACACCATATATTTT	CASSFQGFGNTIYF
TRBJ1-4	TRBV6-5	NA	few	TGTGCCAGCAGTTACTTCAGGGGCAGGGAAAAACTGTTTTTT	CASSYFRGREKLFF
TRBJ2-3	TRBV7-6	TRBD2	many	TGTGCCAGCAGCTTAGGGGCGGGGGGCCAAGATACGCAGTATTTT	CASSLGAGGQDTQYF
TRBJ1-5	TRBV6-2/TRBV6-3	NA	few	TGTGCCAGCAGTTATGCGGGGGAGCCTCAGCCCCAGCATTTT	CASSYAGEPQPQHF
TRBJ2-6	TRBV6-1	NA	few	TGTGCCAGCAGTGATATCTCTGGGGCCAACGTCCTGACTTTC	CASSDISGANVLTF